These T cell receptor beta chains were read from a single sample in a study of blood T cell repertoires in COVID-19. TCRdb's copy holds only in-frame clones and misses some; the assay was immunoSEQ multiplex PCR. The sample has about 240,000 clones, 80% to 90% seen once. The sample taken for sequencing was peripheral blood. Receptors were obtained from a woman aged 70-85 years with acute or convalescent COVID-19. Each CDR3 is given with its conserved first and last residue. A D gene is named only where the DNA matches it firmly.

d_gene,v_gene,j_gene,CDR3aa,CDR3nt
TRBD1,TRBV28,TRBJ1-2,CASSQPTGANYGYTF,TGTGCCAGCAGTCAACCGACAGGGGCTAACTATGGCTACACCTTC
NA,TRBV19,TRBJ1-5,CASSIEPGENQPQHF,TGTGCCAGTAGTATAGAGCCAGGTGAGAATCAGCCCCAGCATTTT
NA,TRBV29-1,TRBJ1-3,CSVGQGSGNTIYF,TGCAGCGTTGGCCAGGGGTCTGGAAACACCATATATTTT
TRBD2,TRBV6-5,TRBJ2-7,CASSKGLAGGWEQYF,TGTGCCAGCAGCAAGGGACTAGCGGGGGGTTGGGAGCAGTACTTC
TRBD1,TRBV7-2,TRBJ1-3,CASSLVAGQGSGNTIYF,TGTGCCAGCAGCTTAGTAGCTGGACAGGGCTCTGGAAACACCATATATTTT
NA,TRBV27,TRBJ2-7,CASSLNGVGEQYF,TGTGCCAGCAGTTTAAACGGGGTGGGGGAGCAGTACTTC
TRBD1,TRBV18,TRBJ2-4,CASSPQSRGQNIQYF,TGTGCCAGCTCACCACAAAGTAGGGGGCAGAACATTCAGTACTTC
NA,TRBV2,TRBJ1-5,CASRSSTLSNQPQHF,TGTGCCAGCAGGTCCTCAACATTGAGCAATCAGCCCCAGCATTTT
NA,TRBV7-2,TRBJ1-2,CASSQLGGDYGYTF,TGTGCCAGCAGCCAGTTGGGGGGGGACTATGGCTACACCTTC
NA,TRBV6-5,TRBJ1-1,CASTLSSNTEAFF,TGTGCCAGCACGCTGTCGAGTAACACTGAAGCTTTCTTT
TRBD1,TRBV19,TRBJ1-1,CASTTFLRAGQGSEAFF,TGTGCCAGTACCACATTCCTCCGGGCGGGACAGGGGTCTGAAGCTTTCTTT
TRBD1,TRBV4-1,TRBJ1-2,CASSQPGTVYGYTF,TGCGCCAGCAGCCAGCCCGGGACAGTCTATGGCTACACCTTC
NA,TRBV5-1,TRBJ1-1,CASSSELYTEAFF,TGCGCCAGCAGCTCTGAACTGTATACTGAAGCTTTCTTT
NA,TRBV10-3,TRBJ1-5,CAISVSGDNQPQHF,TGTGCCATCAGTGTGTCAGGGGACAATCAGCCCCAGCATTTT